This note documents a single T cell receptor beta chain sequence. The data stem from a study of blood T cell repertoires in COVID-19. Overall study context: There were acute and convalescent COVID-19 samples, and they came from the United States, Italy and Spain. Nucleic acid was either cDNA or gDNA, and it came from T cells, B-cell-depleted T cells, or PBMCs.

Profiling relied on immunoSEQ multiplex PCR, and the TCRdb table lists in-frame clones only, not all of them. In the table there are more than 150,000 clones, about 89% of which are singletons. The clonotype was recovered from a man aged 55 to 70 with acute or convalescent COVID-19. Sequencing input: peripheral blood.

CDR3 nucleotides: TGTGCCAGCAGCTTGGGGGGGGAAGATAATTCACCCCTCCACTTT. Translated, it gives CASSLGGEDNSPLHF. The chain is built from TRBV7-9 and TRBJ1-6; D is perhaps TRBD1 (5 bases). Germline-derived CDR1 and CDR2 are SEHNR and FQNEAQ (reference sequence). V was shortened by 3 bases and J by 5 bases, with 11 bases between the two germline ends. CDR3 length equals 15 residues. Looking up the rest from reference TRBV7-9 and TRBJ1-6 gives the full variable domain: DTGVSQNPRHKITKRGQNVTFRCDPISEHNRLYWYRQTLGQGPEFLTYFQNEAQLEKSRLLSDRFSAERPKGSFSTLEIQRTEQGDSAMYLCASSLGGEDNSPLHFGNGTRLTVT.